Given below is one T cell receptor beta chain in context. This entry belongs to a study of blood T cell repertoires in COVID-19. Overall study context: Acute-phase and convalescent COVID-19 samples originated in the United States, Italy and Spain. Sources were T cells, B-cell-depleted T cells, or PBMCs; the material itself was cDNA or gDNA.

Original methodology: How many nucleated cells were present was estimated from reference gene primer amplification. Assay: immunoSEQ multiplex PCR; the TCRdb copy retains only in-frame clones and omits some. V and J calls and clone size are given by that table; D and trimming were obtained from the DNA. The table shows approximately 87,000 clones, with roughly 80% occurring only once. Trimming cost V 6 bases and J 10 bases, with 13 bases left between them. The germline CDR1 and CDR2 sequences are LGHDT and YNNKEL (reference sequence). The CDR3 has 12 amino acids. The sequencing sample was made of peripheral blood. The gene calls are TRBV3-1 (or the pseudogene TRBV3-2) and TRBJ2-1; TRBD2 is a possible D gene (6 bases). This receptor was obtained from a woman older than 75 with acute or convalescent COVID-19. CDR3 sequence (DNA): TGTGCCAGCAGAAGTCTAGCGTACGAGCAGTTCTTC. It translates to CASRSLAYEQFF.